What follows are 13 T cell receptor beta chains derived from one specimen sequenced in a study of vaccination and CD4 T cells after COVID-19. Researchers used the Oncomine TCR Beta short-read assay to sequence DNA from cultured CD4+ T cells. TCRdb used MiXCR to reprocess the PCR reads, holding one entry per CDR3 protein. The sample records around 19,000 distinct CDR3 sequences, 35% to 45% being singletons. Sample treatment: roughly ten-day PBMC culture with coronavirus spike peptide pools or control peptides (ViraFEST assay). These receptors have no identified antigens. The sample consisted of CD4+ T cells from blood, cultured in vitro, taken before SARS-CoV-2 vaccination. The receptors here all came from a human donor who received a COVID-19 vaccine.

The gene calls are TRBV11-3 and TRBJ2-3, with 14 bases matching TRBD2. The germline CDR1 and CDR2 sequences are SGHNT and YENEEA. V lost 3 bases and J lost 4; bases outside the gene matches: 6. The CDR3 consists of 17 residues. In nucleotides, the CDR3 is TGTGCCAGCAGCTTTGGACTAGCGGGGGGATTCCCAGATACGCAGTATTTT. Protein sequence: CASSFGLAGGFPDTQYF.

The chain recombines TRBV7-2 with TRBJ1-2, with D perhaps matching TRBD1 (5 bases). The CDR3 runs 14 residues. The V end lost 4 bases, the J end lost 5 bases, and 14 bases lay between the germline ends. Germline V gives CDR1 SGHTA, CDR2 FQGNSA. CDR3 sequence reads: CASSSPQGLYGYTF. CDR3 sequence (DNA): TGTGCCAGCAGCTCCCCCCAGGGTCTATATGGCTACACCTTC.

The J gene is TRBJ2-2, the V gene TRBV30; D remains unclear. V dropped 5 bases and J dropped 2 bases, with 6 bases sitting between them. Germline values: CDR1 GTSNPN, CDR2 SVGIG (reference sequence). The CDR3 spans 12 residues. This CDR3 reads CAWGANTGELFF. CDR3 bases: TGTGCCTGGGGCGCTAACACCGGGGAGCTGTTTTTT. The variable domain in full, with the rest retrieved from reference TRBV30 and TRBJ2-2, is SQTIHQWPATLVQPVGSPLSLECTVEGTSNPNLYWYRQAAGRGLQLLFYSVGIGQISSEVPQNLSASRPQDRQFILSSKKLLLSDSGFYLCAWGANTGELFFGEGSRLTVL.

The V and J genes are TRBV6-1 and TRBJ1-5, with TRBD1 matching over 10 bases. CDR3 length: 15 amino acids. CDR1 is MNHNS, CDR2 SASEGT, per germline. The V segment lost 7 bases and the J segment 3 bases; nucleotides outside the gene matches: 6. The CDR3 region has the DNA TGTGCCAGCACTGAGACAGGGGGCTACAATCAGCCCCAGCATTTT. Residues: CASTETGGYNQPQHF.

The rearrangement links TRBV12-3 or TRBV12-4 to TRBJ1-6; no definite D call. Trimming stripped 3 bases from V and 0 bases from J, with 3 bases between. CDR3 length: 14 amino acids. CDR3 DNA sequence: TGTGCCAGCAGTTTTGGCTCCTATAATTCACCCCTCCACTTT. It codes for CASSFGSYNSPLHF.

The sample holds a few counts of this clonotype. V is TRBV20-1 and J is TRBJ1-1, with a possible D match to TRBD1 (6 bases). This CDR3 has 14 residues. Germline CDR1 and CDR2: DFQATT and SNEGSKA (reference sequence). V lost 5 bases, J lost 3 bases, and 16 bases lay in between. CDR3 residues: CSAETGLIDTEAFF. In DNA, the CDR3 is TGCAGTGCTGAAACAGGGTTAATTGACACTGAAGCTTTCTTT.

This clonotype was seen only a few times. This rearrangement joins TRBV6-1 to TRBJ2-5; D may match TRBD1 or TRBD2 (5 bases each). CDR3 size: 14 residues. The germline V gene has CDR1 MNHNS and CDR2 SASEGT. V was shortened by 7 bases and J by 5 bases, with 17 bases between the two germline ends. The DNA for the CDR3 is TGTGCCAGCACCCCGGGACCTGAAGCGGAGACCCAGTACTTC. Translation: CASTPGPEAETQYF.

The J gene is TRBJ2-1, the V gene TRBV30; D possibly corresponds to TRBD2 (5 bases). This CDR3 region has 13 residues. Germline CDR1 GTSNPN, CDR2 SVGIG (reference sequence). Trimming took off 3 bases at V and 5 bases at J, with 11 bases between the two ends. The DNA for the CDR3 is TGTGCCTGGAGGCGACTAAGGAACAATGAGCAGTTCTTC. Translated, it gives CAWRRLRNNEQFF.

The chain couples TRBV12-3 or TRBV12-4 to TRBJ2-3; D gene ambiguous. The CDR3 contains 15 residues. V dropped 6 bases and J dropped 1 base, with 14 bases sitting between them. CDR3 amino acids: CASSSDGRRTDTQYF. The DNA of the CDR3 is TGTGCCAGCAGCTCAGACGGACGACGCACAGATACGCAGTATTTT.

This clonotype came up a few times. V gene TRBV10-3 combines with J gene TRBJ2-5; D not certain. The V gene lost 4 bases and the J gene lost 2 bases, with 8 bases spanning the gap. Looked up from germline, CDR1 is ENHRY and CDR2 is SYGVKD. The CDR3 has 13 amino acids. CDR3 DNA: TGTGCCATCAGTGTGACGAGACAAGAGACCCAGTACTTC. Its translation: CAISVTRQETQYF.

This clonotype has only a few counts. The rearrangement uses TRBV6-5 and TRBJ1-6; 7 bases are a match to TRBD1. The CDR3 is 15 residues long. Trimming removed 4 bases from V and 5 bases from J; junction bases left unmatched: 5. CDR1 and CDR2 (germline): MNHEY, SVGAGI. The CDR3: CASSFDRVNNSPLHF. Written as DNA, the CDR3 is TGTGCCAGCAGTTTCGACAGGGTGAATAATTCACCCCTCCACTTT.

V gene TRBV11-2 combines with J gene TRBJ1-2; D perhaps matches TRBD1 (5 bases). The CDR3 extends over 13 amino acids. Trimming left V 6 bases short and J 4 bases short, with 12 bases between. CDR1 is SGHAT, CDR2 FQNNGV, per germline. The CDR3 region is CASSPRDVYGYTF. CDR3 DNA: TGTGCCAGCAGTCCTCGGGACGTCTATGGCTACACCTTC.

The chain employs TRBV18 and TRBJ1-6; D gene uncertain. This CDR3 spans 14 amino acids. Trimming stripped 3 bases from V and 5 bases from J, with 8 bases between. CDR1 and CDR2 (germline): KGHSH, LQKENI. CDR3: CASSPSGNNSPLHF. The CDR3 nucleotides are TGTGCCAGCTCACCTTCCGGGAATAATTCACCCCTCCACTTT.